Following are 8 T cell receptor beta chains from one sample sequenced in a study of OX40 agonist ivuxolimab in advanced cancers. Receptor libraries were prepared by the immunoSEQ multiplex PCR assay. Not all clones reach the TCRdb copy of this immuneACCESS table, which keeps in-frame sequences only. Checked studies attribute under half of the gap to unresolved V genes and leave the rest unexplained. The sample table contains 55,000 to 80,000 clones; only one count was recorded for roughly 85% of them. The ten top clones hold around 2.8% of the sample. Sequences were derived from CD4+ or CD8+ T cells sorted from blood, sampled in a trial of the OX40 agonist ivuxolimab. The receptors stem from an adult with an advanced solid tumor such as melanoma, head and neck, liver or kidney cancer.

This clone was observed once. The junction and the germline gene differ at one end; a read error may be behind it. The genes are TRBV5-1 and TRBJ2-7; 7 bases align to TRBD1. Per germline, CDR1 SGHRS and CDR2 YFSETQ. CDR3 size: 13 residues. CDR3: CASSYRGGYEQYF. Written as DNA, the CDR3 is TGTGCCAGCAGCTACAGGGGCGGGTACGAGCAGTACTTC.

The chain couples TRBV4-1 to TRBJ1-4, with D maybe TRBD1 (5 bases). CDR1 MGHRA and CDR2 YSYEKL come from the germline V gene. V lost 3 bases, J lost 14 bases, and 19 bases lay in between. This CDR3 is built from 14 residues. CDR3 protein: CASSQPQGRRRLFF. The CDR3 DNA reads TGCGCCAGCAGCCAGCCCCAGGGTCGGAGGCGGCTGTTTTTT.

The rearrangement uses TRBV25-1 and TRBJ2-5; the D gene is possibly TRBD1 (5 bases). This CDR3 has 14 amino acids. Per germline, CDR1 MGHDK and CDR2 SYGVNS. The ends were cut back, 6 bases at V and 2 bases at J, with 13 bases in the middle. The CDR3 loop is CASSTMTVQETQYF. CDR3 nucleotides: TGTGCCAGCAGCACTATGACAGTTCAAGAGACCCAGTACTTC.

This chain links TRBV10-3 with TRBJ1-5; no clear D gene. CDR1 ENHRY and CDR2 SYGVKD come from the germline V gene. The CDR3 is 14 amino acids. Trimming removed 5 bases from V and 6 bases from J, with 14 bases in between. DNA for the CDR3: TGTGCCATCAGTTACTCAGCGGAAGGTCAGCCCCAGCATTTT. Translating gives CAISYSAEGQPQHF.

A single count supports this clone. The chain's CDR3 is CSGGGTGRGEKLFF. CDR3 coding DNA: TGCAGCGGCGGCGGGACAGGGAGAGGAGAAAAACTGTTTTTT. V usage is TRBV29-1 and J usage is TRBJ1-4; TRBD1 matches at 9 bases. Germline trimming cut 7 bases from V and 8 bases from J; bases unmatched to any gene: 11. The CDR3 runs to 14 residues. CDR1 SQVTM and CDR2 ANQGSEA come from the germline V gene.

This chain uses TRBV4-2 with TRBJ2-3; maybe TRBD2 (6 bases). The CDR3 is 15 residues long. Germline assignment: CDR1 LGHNA and CDR2 YNFKEQ. With 1 base removed from V and 4 bases from J, the gap between germline ends came to 12 bases. The chain's CDR3 is CASSQGTTASDTQYF. CDR3 coding DNA: TGTGCCAGCAGCCAAGGGACTACAGCTTCAGATACGCAGTATTTT.

This chain links TRBV10-2 with TRBJ2-7; perhaps D is TRBD1 or TRBD2 (6 bases each). Deletions cut 7 bases from V and 1 base from J, with 8 bases between. CDR3 size: 12 residues. Germline-derived CDR1 and CDR2 are WSHSY and SAAADI. CDR3 in DNA: TGCGCCAGCAAGGGGGGTTCCTACGAGCAGTACTTC. Its translation: CASKGGSYEQYF.

The gene calls are TRBV18 and TRBJ2-1; perhaps TRBD1 as D (6 bases). Per germline, CDR1 KGHSH and CDR2 LQKENI. V was cut by 0 bases and J by 0 bases, with 12 bases left in between. The CDR3 extends over 17 amino acids. CDR3 sequence reads: CASSPPQGNPSYNEQFF. In DNA, the CDR3 is TGTGCCAGCTCACCACCACAGGGCAACCCCTCCTACAATGAGCAGTTCTTC.